These 29 T cell receptor beta chains originate from one sample sequenced in a study of shared clonotypes between healthy human individuals. Some clones are missing from TCRdb's copy, which holds only in-frame ones; the method was immunoSEQ multiplex PCR. The sample includes roughly 1,500,000 clones, less than 99% seen only once; the top ten take 0.36%. Input material: naive CD4+ T cells sorted from blood. Documented subset: CD45RA+ positively selected. The receptors derive from a young man in good health.

The chain carries TRBV11-3 and TRBJ2-1, with 8 bases matching TRBD1. This CDR3 region has 13 residues. V dropped 6 bases and J dropped 6; count of bases not matched to a gene: 4. In germline, CDR1 is SGHNT, CDR2 YENEEA. The CDR3 here is CASRSGQGNEQFF. For the CDR3, the DNA is TGTGCCAGCAGATCTGGACAGGGCAATGAGCAGTTCTTC.

J is TRBJ1-1 and V is TRBV18; D may be TRBD1 (5 bases). Trimming shortened V by 6 bases and J by 1 base, and 15 bases separated the two germline ends. CDR3 length equals 15 residues. CDR1 KGHSH and CDR2 LQKENI come from the germline V gene. CDR3 sequence reads: CASSVSGTSNTEAFF. CDR3 DNA: TGTGCCAGCTCTGTTTCGGGGACCTCGAACACTGAAGCTTTCTTT.

This chain links TRBV20-1 with TRBJ2-7; D gene uncertain. Germline V gene sequence: CDR1 DFQATT, CDR2 SNEGSKA (reference sequence). V was clipped by 4 bases and J by 3 bases, with 7 bases between them. CDR3 length equals 11 residues. The CDR3 DNA sequence: TGCAGTGCTACTCCAGACTACGAGCAGTACTTC. Translating it yields CSATPDYEQYF.

The rearrangement uses TRBV6-6 and TRBJ2-3; D gene unclear. This CDR3 has 16 residues. The germline V and J ends were trimmed by 0 bases and 3 bases, with 13 bases remaining between them. Germline CDR1 is MNHNY and CDR2 is SVGAGI (reference sequence). CDR3 residues: CASSYSTLQLTDTQYF. CDR3 DNA: TGTGCCAGCAGTTACTCGACTCTACAATTAACAGATACGCAGTATTTT.

The chain joins TRBV5-1 to TRBJ2-3; the match to TRBD2 covers 10 bases. Germline CDR1 SGHRS, CDR2 YFSETQ. The CDR3 is 14 amino acids. V lost 0 bases, J lost 6 bases, and 1 base stayed unmatched. CDR3 protein: CASSLGGLADTQYF. The CDR3 bases are TGCGCCAGCAGCTTGGGGGGACTAGCGGATACGCAGTATTTT. The whole variable domain, remainder taken from reference TRBV5-1 and TRBJ2-3, is KAGVTQTPRYLIKTRGQQVTLSCSPISGHRSVSWYQQTPGQGLQFLFEYFSETQRNKGNFPGRFSGRQFSNSRSEMNVSTLELGDSALYLCASSLGGLADTQYFGPGTRLTVL.

V usage is TRBV6-6 and J usage is TRBJ2-7, with a possible D match to TRBD1 (6 bases). With 5 bases removed from V and 0 bases from J, the gap between germline ends came to 17 bases. From germline, CDR1 is MNHNY and CDR2 SVGAGI (reference sequence). The CDR3 consists of 16 residues. DNA of the CDR3: TGTGCCAGCAGTACCCTCCTCCGGGGACACTCCTACGAGCAGTACTTC. It translates to CASSTLLRGHSYEQYF.

This chain uses TRBV5-4 with TRBJ2-1, with 14 bases aligning to TRBD2. CDR3 length: 16 residues. V lost 6 bases to trimming and J lost 9 bases; unmatched junction nucleotides: 11. Germline loops: CDR1 SGHNT, CDR2 YYREEE (reference sequence). The CDR3: CASIPGTSGSPGEQFF. Written as DNA, the CDR3 is TGTGCCAGCATCCCCGGGACTAGCGGGAGTCCGGGTGAGCAGTTCTTC. The entire variable domain, with the rest obtained from reference TRBV5-4 and TRBJ2-1, is as follows: ETGVTQSPTHLIKTRGQQVTLRCSSQSGHNTVSWYQQALGQGPQFIFQYYREEENGRGNFPPRFSGLQFPNYSSELNVNALELDDSALYLCASIPGTSGSPGEQFFGPGTRLTVL.

This rearrangement joins TRBV29-1 to TRBJ2-3; 9 nucleotides align to TRBD2. V dropped 7 bases and J dropped 4; count of bases not matched to a gene: 12. Germline assignment: CDR1 SQVTM and CDR2 ANQGSEA. This CDR3 spans 15 amino acids. The CDR3 loop reads CSAQAGLAIPDTQYF. The CDR3 DNA reads TGCAGCGCACAAGCGGGACTAGCTATTCCAGATACGCAGTATTTT.

The J gene is TRBJ2-7, the V gene TRBV15; 7 bases fit TRBD1. With V trimmed by 3 bases and J by 6 bases, 2 bases remained unmatched. Germline assignment: CDR1 LNHNV and CDR2 YYDKDF (reference sequence). The CDR3 is 12 residues long. CDR3 amino acids: CATSRYRGEQYF. The CDR3 DNA reads as TGTGCCACCAGCAGGTACAGGGGCGAGCAGTACTTC. Combining the CDR3 with reference TRBV15 and TRBJ2-7 gives the whole variable domain DAMVIQNPRYQVTQFGKPVTLSCSQTLNHNVMYWYQQKSSQAPKLLFHYYDKDFNNEADTPDNFQSRRPNTSFCFLDIRSPGLGDTAMYLCATSRYRGEQYFGPGTRLTVT.

V and J are TRBV14 and TRBJ2-3; TRBD2 aligns across 8 bases. Germline assignment: CDR1 SGHDN and CDR2 FVKESK. The CDR3 length is 15 residues. Trimming took 4 bases from V and 7 from J; bases not matched to a gene: 10. The CDR3 bases are TGTGCCAGCAGCCCCGAAGGAGCGGGAGTAAATACGCAGTATTTT. Protein: CASSPEGAGVNTQYF.

The chain employs TRBV15 and TRBJ2-7; the D is unclear. This CDR3 comprises 15 residues. V lost 0 bases and J lost 3, with 12 bases in between. Germline CDR1 LNHNV, CDR2 YYDKDF (reference sequence). The CDR3 spells CATSREPLGFYEQYF. The CDR3 DNA reads as TGTGCCACCAGCAGAGAGCCCCTGGGATTCTACGAGCAGTACTTC.

The gene calls are TRBV4-2 and TRBJ2-7; TRBD2 matches 9 bases. The V segment lost 0 bases and the J segment 6 bases; nucleotides outside the gene matches: 3. CDR1 and CDR2 from the germline V gene are LGHNA and YNFKEQ. The CDR3 has 14 amino acids. Here the CDR3 reads CASSQDRAGGEQYF. CDR3 coding DNA: TGTGCCAGCAGCCAAGATAGAGCGGGAGGCGAGCAGTACTTC.

The rearrangement joins TRBV6-1 to TRBJ2-4; no clear D gene. With 7 bases removed from V and 0 bases from J, the gap between germline ends came to 13 bases. From germline, CDR1 is MNHNS and CDR2 SASEGT. The CDR3 length is 15 residues. The CDR3 region is CASTEDRLAKNIQYF. The CDR3 region has the DNA TGTGCCAGCACAGAGGACCGTTTAGCCAAAAACATTCAGTACTTC.

This clone was recorded once. The rearrangement uses TRBV18 and TRBJ2-7; 7 nucleotides agree with TRBD1. Germline values: CDR1 KGHSH, CDR2 LQKENI. V gave up 3 bases and J gave up 2 bases; unmatched junction bases: 7. The CDR3 length is 15 residues. In nucleotides, the CDR3 is TGTGCCAGCTCACCGCGGACAGGAGAAACCTACGAGCAGTACTTC. It specifies CASSPRTGETYEQYF.

The CDR3: CASSLGRRHGYTF. DNA of the CDR3: TGTGCCAGCAGCTTGGGAAGGAGGCATGGCTACACCTTC. The V call is TRBV5-6, the J call TRBJ1-2; D unresolved. V was pared by 0 bases and J by 6 bases, with 9 bases between. Germline lookup yields CDR1 SGHDT and CDR2 YYEEEE. CDR3 length: 13 residues.

This chain uses TRBV19 with TRBJ2-2, with TRBD2 matching 7 bases. V shed 4 bases, J shed 5 bases, and the junction held 10 bases outside the gene matches. From germline, CDR1 is LNHDA and CDR2 SQIVND (reference sequence). The CDR3 loop spans 16 amino acids. CDR3 sequence: CASSTRSGVGTGELFF. The CDR3 DNA reads as TGTGCCAGTAGTACCCGGAGCGGGGTAGGGACCGGGGAGCTGTTTTTT.

The chain couples TRBV4-1 to TRBJ2-1, with 10 positions matching TRBD2. The CDR3 spans 18 residues. Germline CDR1 is MGHRA and CDR2 is YSYEKL. The ends lost 0 bases at V and 2 bases at J; junction bases unmatched: 7. DNA for the CDR3: TGCGCCAGCAGCCAAGAAGGGAGTGGACTAGCGGCCTACAATGAGCAGTTCTTC. Residues: CASSQEGSGLAAYNEQFF.

The chain couples TRBV11-2 to TRBJ2-7, with no clear D. This CDR3 is built from 13 residues. Germline CDR1 SGHAT, CDR2 FQNNGV. The germline V and J ends were trimmed by 2 bases and 6 bases, with 11 bases remaining between them. The CDR3 reads CASSLTRAGEQYF. CDR3 nucleotide sequence: TGTGCCAGCAGCTTAACCCGGGCTGGCGAGCAGTACTTC.

This sequence joins TRBV29-1 and TRBJ1-5, with 7 bases that match TRBD1. The CDR3 totals 13 residues. Germline V gene data show CDR1 as SQVTM and CDR2 as ANQGSEA. V gave up 8 bases and J gave up 1 base; unmatched junction bases: 5. CDR3 in DNA: TGCAGCCAGGGACAGATAAGCAATCAGCCCCAGCATTTT. It is translated as CSQGQISNQPQHF. Drawing the rest from reference TRBV29-1 and TRBJ1-5, the complete variable domain is SAVISQKPSRDICQRGTSLTIQCQVDSQVTMMFWYRQQPGQSLTLIATANQGSEATYESGFVIDKFPISRPNLTFSTLTVSNMSPEDSSIYLCSQGQISNQPQHFGDGTRLSIL.

The V gene is TRBV11-1, the J gene TRBJ2-1; 8 positions agree with TRBD1. This CDR3 is 14 amino acids long. V gave up 2 bases and J gave up 8 bases; unmatched junction bases: 5. In germline, CDR1 is SGHAT, CDR2 FQDESV (reference sequence). CDR3 DNA sequence: TGTGCCAGCAGCTTAACGACAGGGGTTGATGAGCAGTTCTTC. This gives the protein CASSLTTGVDEQFF.

V usage is TRBV7-3 and J usage is TRBJ2-1, with 10 bases lining up with TRBD2. This CDR3 is built from 15 residues. Germline V CDR1 and CDR2: SGHTA, FQGTGA. V shed 1 base, J shed 3 bases, and the junction held 0 bases outside the gene matches. In DNA form, the CDR3 reads TGTGCCAGCAGCTTAAGGACTAGCGGCTACAATGAGCAGTTCTTC. Translating it yields CASSLRTSGYNEQFF.

The rearrangement links TRBV28 to TRBJ1-1; the match to TRBD1 covers 10 bases. V was pared by 5 bases and J by 0 bases, with 12 bases of the junction left unmatched. The CDR3 loop spans 18 amino acids. CDR1 is MDHEN, CDR2 SYDVKM, per germline. The CDR3 spells CASSLPDRGLIMNTEAFF. The CDR3 nucleotides read TGTGCCAGCAGTCTCCCAGACAGGGGGCTAATTATGAACACTGAAGCTTTCTTT. The whole variable domain, remainder taken from reference TRBV28 and TRBJ1-1, is DVKVTQSSRYLVKRTGEKVFLECVQDMDHENMFWYRQDPGLGLRLIYFSYDVKMKEKGDIPEGYSVSREKKERFSLILESASTNQTSMYLCASSLPDRGLIMNTEAFFGQGTRLTVV.

The chain is built from TRBV18 and TRBJ1-1; D is perhaps TRBD1 (5 bases). This CDR3 comprises 12 residues. Between the trimmed V and J ends, which lost 4 bases and 7 bases, there was a span of 10 bases. The germline gives CDR1 KGHSH, CDR2 LQKENI. The CDR3 DNA is TGTGCCAGCTCACTACAGAGGGGTGAAGCTTTCTTT. Translating it yields CASSLQRGEAFF.

The chain recombines TRBV4-2 with TRBJ1-2; the D gene is possibly TRBD1 (5 bases). This CDR3 is built from 14 residues. The germline V gene encodes CDR1 LGHNA and CDR2 YNFKEQ. V lost 0 bases and J 6 bases, leaving 11 bases between the germline ends. CDR3 nucleotides: TGTGCCAGCAGCCAAGAAGTGCGACAGAATGGCTACACCTTC. Protein sequence: CASSQEVRQNGYTF.

The chain recombines TRBV27 with TRBJ2-1; 9 bases match TRBD2. V gave up 1 base and J gave up 0 bases; unmatched junction bases: 7. Germline V gene sequence: CDR1 MNHEY, CDR2 SMNVEV (reference sequence). The CDR3 length is 18 residues. CDR3 residues: CASSLLREGLGSYNEQFF. DNA of the CDR3: TGTGCCAGCAGTTTATTGCGGGAGGGCCTTGGCTCCTACAATGAGCAGTTCTTC.

The V gene is TRBV18, the J gene TRBJ2-5; TRBD1 agrees at 9 bases. Germline V gives CDR1 KGHSH, CDR2 LQKENI. The CDR3 is 15 residues long. With 4 bases clipped from V and 3 bases from J, the junction kept 6 bases outside the gene matches. The CDR3: CASSLNRGPEETQYF. In nucleotides, the CDR3 is TGTGCCAGCTCACTAAACAGGGGGCCGGAAGAGACCCAGTACTTC.

CDR3 nucleotides: TGTGCCAGCAGCTTTACTAGCGTGACGCGGGTCACAGATACGCAGTATTTT. Translating gives CASSFTSVTRVTDTQYF. The chain joins TRBV5-5 to TRBJ2-3; TRBD2 agrees at 7 bases. V lost 2 bases and J lost 2; bases outside the gene matches: 11. The CDR3 contains 17 residues. The germline CDR1 and CDR2 sequences are SGHKS and YYEKEE (reference sequence).

J is TRBJ2-7 and V is TRBV5-4, with D maybe TRBD2 (6 bases). The CDR3 sequence is 15 residues long. The V end was cut by 2 bases, the J end by 2 bases, with 14 bases between. In germline, CDR1 is SGHNT, CDR2 YYREEE (reference sequence). The CDR3 DNA reads TGTGCCAGCAGCTTTCACCCGGGAGCGGCCTACGAGCAGTACTTC. Encoded protein: CASSFHPGAAYEQYF. The variable domain in full, completed from reference TRBV5-4 and TRBJ2-7, reads ETGVTQSPTHLIKTRGQQVTLRCSSQSGHNTVSWYQQALGQGPQFIFQYYREEENGRGNFPPRFSGLQFPNYSSELNVNALELDDSALYLCASSFHPGAAYEQYFGPGTRLTVT.

This clone appeared once. The rearrangement joins TRBV5-1 to TRBJ2-5; possibly TRBD2 for D (5 bases). This CDR3 spans 14 amino acids. The germline CDR1 and CDR2 sequences are SGHRS and YFSETQ. The ends were cut back, 0 bases at V and 2 bases at J, with 8 bases in the middle. This CDR3 reads CASSLVAPQETQYF. The CDR3 region has the DNA TGCGCCAGCAGCTTGGTAGCGCCACAAGAGACCCAGTACTTC.